This is a list of T cell receptor beta chains from one sample in a study of T cells in Graves' hyperthyroidism and ophthalmopathy. TCRdb itself ran the multiplex PCR reads through MiXCR, one entry per CDR3 protein. The repertoire holds a few hundred thousand distinct CDR3 sequences, with around 13% as singletons. Sequenced material: blood. These receptors were taken from a middle-aged woman with Graves' ophthalmopathy. Both conserved end residues are part of each CDR3. A D gene is named only where the DNA matches it firmly. Clone size, where shown, is once, few, many, or a class for clones that have expanded.

>few|TRBJ2-2|TRBV3-1|-
CASRPYQGIENTGELFF
TGTGCCAGCAGACCCTACCAGGGAATCGAAAACACCGGGGAGCTGTTTTTT
>many|TRBJ1-4|TRBV20-1|-
CSATRQPREKLFF
TGCAGTGCTACCCGACAGCCGAGGGAAAAACTGTTTTTT
>-|TRBJ2-7|TRBV13|TRBD1
CASSVDRGYEQYF
TGTGCCAGCAGCGTGGACAGGGGCTACGAGCAGTACTTC
>few|TRBJ2-2|TRBV20-1|-
CSARVSRVTNTGELFF
TGCAGTGCTAGAGTAAGCAGGGTTACGAACACCGGGGAGCTGTTTTTT
>-|TRBJ2-5|TRBV5-4|-
CASSLGGRVSRGETQYF
TGTGCCAGCAGCTTGGGGGGCAGAGTATCTCGTGGGGAGACCCAGTACTTC
>many|TRBJ2-7|TRBV12-3/TRBV12-4|TRBD2
CASSPHRTSSSYEQYF
TGTGCCAGCAGTCCCCACCGGACTAGCAGTTCCTACGAGCAGTACTTC
>many|TRBJ2-3|TRBV19|-
CASSISGRRADTQYF
TGTGCCAGTAGTATATCAGGGCGGAGGGCAGATACGCAGTATTTT
>few|TRBJ2-2|TRBV20-1|TRBD1
CSARGSGQPNTGELFF
TGCAGTGCTAGAGGCTCGGGACAGCCGAACACCGGGGAGCTGTTTTTT
>few|TRBJ1-6|TRBV19|-
CASSIPRTFNSPLHF
TGTGCCAGTAGTATACCCCGGACATTTAATTCACCCCTCCACTTT
>few|TRBJ2-1|TRBV11-3|TRBD1
CASSLGGTGVNEQFF
TGTGCCAGCAGCTTAGGAGGTACAGGGGTTAACGAGCAGTTCTTC
>many|TRBJ1-5|TRBV12-3/TRBV12-4|-
CASSLRTGSNQPQHF
TGTGCCAGCAGTTTACGTACAGGTAGCAATCAGCCCCAGCATTTT
>few|TRBJ2-1|TRBV11-2|-
CASSLRRVSSYNEQFF
TGTGCCAGCAGCTTAAGACGGGTCTCCTCCTACAATGAGCAGTTCTTC
>-|TRBJ1-4|TRBV6-2/TRBV6-3|TRBD1
CASSWDRTKGATNEKLFF
TGTGCCAGCAGTTGGGACAGGACGAAAGGTGCAACTAATGAAAAACTGTTTTTT
>few|TRBJ2-4|TRBV19|TRBD1
CASAPQGLAKNIQYF
TGTGCCAGTGCCCCACAGGGGTTAGCCAAAAACATTCAGTACTTC
>once|TRBJ1-2|TRBV4-1|-
CASSQDLLDYTF
TGCGCCAGCAGCCAAGACCTTTTGGACTACACCTTC
>many|TRBJ1-2|TRBV11-2|-
CASSPRPLHGYTF
TGTGCCAGCAGCCCTCGTCCATTACATGGCTACACCTTC
>few|TRBJ2-3|TRBV9|-
CASRQDSTDTQYF
TGTGCCAGCAGGCAGGACAGCACAGATACGCAGTATTTT
>many|TRBJ2-1|TRBV6-1|TRBD1
CASSEKGQGRAYNEQFF
TGTGCCAGCAGTGAAAAGGGACAGGGAAGGGCCTACAATGAGCAGTTCTTC
>-|TRBJ1-2|TRBV20-1|-
CSADGRKTYGYTF
TGCAGTGCTGACGGACGGAAAACCTATGGCTACACCTTC
>-|TRBJ1-2|TRBV19|TRBD1
CASSIIGTGGAYYGYTF
TGTGCCAGTAGTATTATCGGGACAGGGGGCGCATATTATGGCTACACCTTC
>many|TRBJ2-5|TRBV2|-
CASSESGTQYF
TGTGCCAGCAGTGAATCGGGGACCCAGTACTTC
>many|TRBJ2-7|TRBV28|-
CASSDSPTYEQYF
TGTGCCAGCAGCGACAGTCCGACCTACGAGCAGTACTTC
>few|TRBJ2-5|TRBV2|-
CASLPKPQETQYF
TGTGCCAGCCTACCTAAACCCCAAGAGACCCAGTACTTC
>many|TRBJ1-2|TRBV11-2|-
CASSFFQGLQGYTF
TGTGCCAGCAGCTTCTTCCAGGGGTTACAGGGCTACACCTTC
>many|TRBJ2-7|TRBV27|-
CASSFGGSRREQYF
TGTGCCAGCAGTTTTGGGGGGAGTCGTCGGGAGCAGTACTTC
>many|TRBJ2-7|TRBV7-2|TRBD2
CASSHTSGGNYEQYF
TGTGCCAGCAGTCATACTAGCGGGGGGAACTACGAGCAGTACTTC
>many|TRBJ2-3|TRBV7-2|TRBD2
CASSLVGGGMDTQYF
TGTGCCAGCAGCTTAGTTGGCGGGGGGATGGATACGCAGTATTTT
>many|TRBJ2-7|TRBV20-1|-
CSASGGDEQYF
TGCAGTGCTAGCGGAGGGGACGAGCAGTACTTC
>once|TRBJ2-3|TRBV12-3/TRBV12-4|TRBD2
CASSPFRIAGGFGTDTQYF
TGTGCCAGCAGTCCCTTCCGGATAGCGGGGGGGTTTGGCACAGATACGCAGTATTTT
>few|TRBJ2-6|TRBV6-1|TRBD1
CASTFNRGKDSGANVLTF
TGTGCCAGCACCTTTAACAGGGGGAAGGACTCTGGGGCCAACGTCCTGACTTTC
>many|TRBJ1-3|TRBV7-9|-
CASTSTSGNTIYF
TGTGCCAGCACCAGCACCTCTGGAAACACCATATATTTT
>many|TRBJ2-3|TRBV19|-
CASSIGPSSTDTQYF
TGTGCCAGTAGTATAGGCCCTTCTAGCACAGATACGCAGTATTTT
>few|TRBJ2-3|TRBV7-8|-
CASSPGVSRADTQYF
TGTGCCAGCAGCCCCGGGGTATCCCGGGCAGATACGCAGTATTTT
>many|TRBJ2-3|TRBV12-3/TRBV12-4|-
CASSFLRGAADTQYF
TGTGCCAGCAGTTTTCTCCGGGGGGCAGCAGATACGCAGTATTTT
>many|TRBJ2-7|TRBV28|-
CASSLPQGFEQYF
TGTGCCAGCAGTTTACCGCAGGGGTTCGAGCAGTACTTC
>few|TRBJ1-6|TRBV10-2|TRBD1
CASSEQYRTGSHSPLHF
TGCGCCAGCAGTGAGCAGTACCGGACAGGGTCACATTCACCCCTCCACTTT
>-|TRBJ1-4|TRBV25-1|-
CASSGGGQLFF
TGTGCCAGCAGTGGAGGGGGACAACTGTTTTTT
>few|TRBJ2-5|TRBV5-1|-
CASRGTESQYF
TGCGCCAGCAGGGGGACTGAGTCCCAGTACTTC
>-|TRBJ2-1|TRBV7-6|-
CASSLIIWSSYNEQFF
TGTGCCAGCAGCTTAATAATCTGGAGCTCCTACAATGAGCAGTTCTTC
>few|TRBJ1-5|TRBV19|-
CASKGQLSNQPQHF
TGTGCCAGTAAAGGGCAGTTAAGCAATCAGCCCCAGCATTTT
>few|TRBJ1-5|TRBV10-3|-
CAITPGPQVQPQHF
TGTGCCATCACTCCGGGGCCGCAGGTTCAGCCCCAGCATTTT
>-|TRBJ2-1|TRBV20-1|-
CSARARESLSYNEQFF
TGCAGTGCTAGAGCCCGGGAATCTCTCTCCTACAATGAGCAGTTCTTC
>many|TRBJ1-5|TRBV7-9|TRBD1
CASSLATGGTDTQHF
TGTGCCAGCAGCTTAGCGACAGGGGGCACAGATACGCAGCATTTT
>-|TRBJ2-1|TRBV6-2/TRBV6-3|TRBD2
CASSPTSGGVQEQFF
TGTGCCAGCAGTCCGACTAGCGGGGGGGTACAGGAGCAGTTCTTC
>-|TRBJ1-4|TRBV5-5|-
CASSLAVGQGGEKLFF
TGTGCCAGCAGCTTGGCCGTTGGTCAGGGAGGCGAAAAACTGTTTTTT
>once|TRBJ1-6|TRBV5-1|-
CASSLDVMGNSPLHF
TGCGCCAGCAGCTTGGACGTGATGGGTAATTCACCCCTCCACTTT
>many|TRBJ1-5|TRBV28|-
CASSLLGQPQHF
TGTGCCAGCAGTTTACTGGGTCAGCCCCAGCATTTT
>many|TRBJ2-7|TRBV6-2/TRBV6-3|-
CASNVHQGTYSYEQYF
TGTGCCAGCAATGTTCATCAGGGGACCTATTCCTACGAGCAGTACTTC
>-|TRBJ2-4|TRBV28|-
CASSPGRRLAKNIQYF
TGTGCCAGCAGCCCCGGCCGGAGATTAGCCAAAAACATTCAGTACTTC
>many|TRBJ2-5|TRBV11-2|-
CASSSHRGGETQYF
TGTGCCAGCAGCTCGCACAGGGGAGGGGAGACCCAGTACTTC
>-|TRBJ1-2|TRBV27|-
CASSLYWGYGYTF
TGTGCCAGCAGTTTGTATTGGGGGTATGGCTACACCTTC
>few|TRBJ1-5|TRBV24-1|-
CATSDLWGFQPQHF
TGTGCCACCAGTGATTTATGGGGTTTTCAGCCCCAGCATTTT
>-|TRBJ2-3|TRBV7-9|-
CASSQPSVLTTDTQYF
TGTGCCAGCAGCCAGCCTAGCGTCCTCACCACAGATACGCAGTATTTT
>-|TRBJ2-3|TRBV10-2|TRBD1
CASSESPGQGAPDTQYF
TGCGCCAGCAGTGAGTCTCCTGGACAGGGGGCTCCAGATACGCAGTATTTT
>-|TRBJ1-4|TRBV5-1|TRBD1
CASSLGTARGNEKLFF
TGCGCCAGCAGCTTAGGGACAGCCCGTGGTAATGAAAAACTGTTTTTT
>-|TRBJ2-2|TRBV11-2|-
CASSLLSRGTNTGELFF
TGTGCCAGCAGCCTACTCAGCCGGGGGACAAACACCGGGGAGCTGTTTTTT